The T cell receptor (beta chain) under discussion was sequenced for a study of T cells in tuberculosis. Study-wide findings and caveats: Shorter CDR3-alpha in active tuberculosis partly drove smaller distances. Using the GMM-specific repertoire gave approximately 89% accuracy versus roughly 68% with motifs.

Each donor contributed around 100,000 T cells on average, unsorted. Regarding this clone: Its antigen is not identified.

V shed 3 bases, J shed 8 bases, and the junction held 10 bases outside the gene matches. The CDR3 sequence is 15 residues long. Germline assignment: CDR1 KGHSH and CDR2 LQKENI. Generated by immunoSEQ multiplex PCR, the TCRdb table keeps only in-frame clones and is missing some. In the table there are roughly 41,000 clones, 94% of which are singletons. The chain couples TRBV18 to TRBJ1-2, with TRBD1 matching 9 bases. This TCR came from a donor aged 10 to 29 with latent tuberculosis or without tuberculosis infection. Some clones in this sample may be carry-over from other donors' samples. The sample consisted of PBMCs. CDR3 protein: CASSPSSGQGAGYTF. CDR3 DNA sequence: TGTGCCAGCTCACCCTCATCGGGACAGGGAGCAGGCTACACCTTC.